A single sample is the source of the 14 T cell receptor beta chains below, sequenced in a study of beta chain features in type 1 diabetes. Their cognate antigens are unknown. Points from the study as a whole: Moderately but significantly shorter TCRB CDR3s were found in Type 1 diabetes patients in all four CD4+ subsets.

Every isolated RNA sample was fully reverse transcribed, so sequencing captured expressed TCRB transcripts. TCRdb keeps only in-frame clones here, not all; method: immunoSEQ multiplex PCR. Here the sample spans 300,000 to 450,000 clones, around 12% being singletons. Sequencing input: naive CD4+ T cells from blood. All receptors come from a woman between 18 and 30 years old with type 1 diabetes.

This clone was seen a few times. This sequence joins TRBV6-5 and TRBJ1-1; D gene ambiguous. The CDR3 is 11 residues long. Trimming took 2 bases from V and 8 from J, leaving 6 bases between them. Germline CDR1 is MNHEY and CDR2 is SVGAGI. The CDR3 is CASSYREEAFF. DNA of the CDR3: TGTGCCAGCAGTTACCGTGAGGAAGCTTTCTTT.

The V call is TRBV30, the J call TRBJ1-1; D possibly corresponds to TRBD1 (5 bases). This CDR3 is built from 13 residues. Trimming left V 1 base short and J 8 bases short, with 14 bases between. CDR1 is GTSNPN and CDR2 is SVGIG in the germline V gene (reference sequence). The CDR3 DNA is TGTGCCTGGAGTGCCACCCTCGCAGGGGAAGCTTTCTTT. It encodes CAWSATLAGEAFF. Full variable domain (outside the CDR3, taken from reference TRBV30 and TRBJ1-1): SQTIHQWPATLVQPVGSPLSLECTVEGTSNPNLYWYRQAAGRGLQLLFYSVGIGQISSEVPQNLSASRPQDRQFILSSKKLLLSDSGFYLCAWSATLAGEAFFGQGTRLTVV.

The chain recombines TRBV29-1 with TRBJ2-5, with a possible D match to TRBD2 (7 bases). Germline assignment: CDR1 SQVTM and CDR2 ANQGSEA. The CDR3 has 14 amino acids. V was shortened by 2 bases and J by 5 bases, with 15 bases between the two germline ends. CDR3: CSVENGGAGETQYF. In DNA, the CDR3 is TGCAGCGTTGAAAATGGGGGGGCCGGTGAGACCCAGTACTTC.

This clone was counted between two and nine times. The chain uses TRBV13 and TRBJ1-2; TRBD1 agrees at 8 bases. The CDR3 runs to 14 residues. CDR1 and CDR2 (germline): PRHDT, FYEKMQ (reference sequence). J gave up 5 bases and V 5 bases, and 7 bases lay outside the gene matches. The CDR3 here is CASSRRGQEYGYTF. The CDR3 coding sequence is TGTGCCAGCAGCCGCAGGGGGCAGGAGTATGGCTACACCTTC. Full variable domain (missing parts from reference TRBV13 and TRBJ1-2): AAGVIQSPRHLIKEKRETATLKCYPIPRHDTVYWYQQGPGQDPQFLISFYEKMQSDKGSIPDRFSAQQFSDYHSELNMSSLELGDSALYFCASSRRGQEYGYTFGSGTRLTVV.

J is TRBJ2-7 and V is TRBV5-6; TRBD1 matches at 7 bases. The V gene end was trimmed by 4 bases and the J gene end by 4 bases; junction bases not matched to a gene: 11. Germline loops: CDR1 SGHDT, CDR2 YYEEEE. CDR3 size: 15 residues. Here the CDR3 reads CASSRGDRELYEQYF. In DNA, the CDR3 is TGTGCCAGCAGCCGGGGTGACAGGGAACTTTACGAGCAGTACTTC.

The chain carries TRBV12-5 and TRBJ2-2; D is possibly TRBD1 (5 bases). The CDR3 consists of 16 residues. Per the germline V gene, CDR1 is LGHNT and CDR2 is FRNRAP. The V gene lost 6 bases and the J gene lost 3 bases, with 17 bases spanning the gap. The CDR3 coding sequence is TGTGCTAGTGGGCCAGGGCACTTAGGGGACACCGGGGAGCTGTTTTTT. This codes for CASGPGHLGDTGELFF. The complete variable domain, with remaining parts taken from reference TRBV12-5 and TRBJ2-2, reads DARVTQTPRHKVTEMGQEVTMRCQPILGHNTVFWYRQTMMQGLELLAYFRNRAPLDDSGMPKDRFSAEMPDATLATLKIQPSEPRDSAVYFCASGPGHLGDTGELFFGEGSRLTVL.

This clone was observed a handful of times. V usage is TRBV4-3 and J usage is TRBJ2-1; D is unresolved. This CDR3 region has 10 residues. Germline V gives CDR1 LGHNA, CDR2 YSLEER. Trimming stripped 1 base from V and 14 bases from J, with 6 bases between. CDR3 bases: TGCGCCAGCAGCCAAGTGAGTAAGTTCTTC. Translating gives CASSQVSKFF.

The genes are TRBV4-3 and TRBJ2-1, with TRBD2 matching over 7 bases. CDR3 length: 17 residues. The V segment lost 4 bases and the J segment 0 bases; nucleotides outside the gene matches: 9. The V gene's germline CDR1 is LGHNA and CDR2 YSLEER. DNA of the CDR3: TGCGCCAGCAGCCCCACGGAGGGACTAAGCTCCTACAATGAGCAGTTCTTC. It is translated as CASSPTEGLSSYNEQFF.

V and J are TRBV29-1 and TRBJ1-5; D call uncertain. The CDR3 loop spans 14 amino acids. The V and J ends lost 6 bases and 8 bases respectively, with 20 bases between them. Germline V CDR1 and CDR2: SQVTM, ANQGSEA. CDR3 DNA sequence: TGCAGCGTCGGGGAGGGAGTACCATGGGAGCCCCAGCATTTT. It translates to CSVGEGVPWEPQHF.

This clone came up a few times. The gene calls are TRBV28 and TRBJ2-7, with D possibly TRBD1 on 6 matching bases. This CDR3 has 12 amino acids. V was cut by 5 bases and J by 7 bases, with 12 bases left in between. The V gene's germline CDR1 is MDHEN and CDR2 SYDVKM. CDR3 amino acids: CASSQGFWEQYF. For the CDR3, the DNA is TGTGCCAGCAGTCAGGGGTTTTGGGAGCAGTACTTC.

This rearrangement joins TRBV28 to TRBJ2-7, with 7 bases that match TRBD2. This CDR3 is 14 amino acids long. Looked up from germline, CDR1 is MDHEN and CDR2 is SYDVKM. The ends lost 5 bases at V and 0 bases at J; junction bases unmatched: 4. This CDR3 is CASSPSGPSYEQYF. CDR3 bases: TGTGCCAGCAGTCCTAGCGGACCCTCCTACGAGCAGTACTTC.

Here the CDR3 reads CASSFGTWLETGELFF. The CDR3 nucleotides are TGTGCCAGCAGCTTTGGGACATGGCTTGAAACCGGGGAGCTGTTTTTT. The chain combines TRBV7-2 with TRBJ2-2; a weak D match, TRBD1 (6 bases). V was shortened by 3 bases and J by 5 bases, with 16 bases between the two germline ends. CDR3 size: 16 residues. Germline loops: CDR1 SGHTA, CDR2 FQGNSA.

In this sample, this clone turned up a few times. V is TRBV18 and J is TRBJ1-1, with TRBD1 matching over 7 bases. Germline loops: CDR1 KGHSH, CDR2 LQKENI. V was pared by 4 bases and J by 1 base, with 6 bases of the junction left unmatched. This CDR3 has 15 residues. The CDR3 DNA is TGTGCCAGCTCACGGGAACAGGGGCGGAACACTGAAGCTTTCTTT. This gives the protein CASSREQGRNTEAFF.

In this sample, this clone turned up a few times. This chain links TRBV2 with TRBJ2-1; perhaps TRBD2 as D (6 bases). Germline-derived CDR1 and CDR2 are SNHLY and FYNNEI. Trimming removed 6 bases at V and 3 bases at J, with 18 bases between. The CDR3 length is 16 residues. The CDR3 region has the DNA TGTGCCAGCAGACCTGTCGGGGCGGGACTCTACAATGAGCAGTTCTTC. Translation gives CASRPVGAGLYNEQFF.